This TCR beta chain originates from a study of a mutant IDH1 vaccine in newly diagnosed glioma. Turning to the study itself: Earlier therapy was either radiotherapy, temozolomide, or both, and most got both. Visit V12 was at week 35; visit V13 was at week 47.

As to time point: week 47, end of study. All doses held 300 ug of mutant IDH1 20-mer peptide, with topical imiquimod. Note on this clone: As yet, its antigen is unknown.

Germline-derived CDR1 and CDR2 are SGHKS and YYEKEE (reference sequence). The V and J ends lost 5 bases and 1 base respectively, with 12 bases between them. There are 14 residues in the CDR3. Some clones are missing from TCRdb's copy, which holds only in-frame ones; the method was immunoSEQ multiplex PCR. The sample includes 30,000 or so clones, around 90% of them seen just once. The receptor was derived from a middle-aged man with glioma. The sequences come from PBMCs, collected from a glioma patient whose treatment included an IDH1 peptide vaccine. The rearrangement links TRBV5-5 to TRBJ1-1; the D gene is possibly TRBD1 (6 bases). DNA for the CDR3: TGTGCCAGCAGTAAAGGACAGTGGAACACTGAAGCTTTCTTT. The encoded protein is CASSKGQWNTEAFF.